A selection of T cell receptor beta chains follows, all from one sample in a study of post-analysis software for immune sequencing data. TCRdb reprocessed the PCR reads via MiXCR and lists one record per CDR3 protein. The table includes roughly 580,000 distinct CDR3 sequences, 44% detected once. Source material: blood. Every receptor here comes from a girl aged 5 to 17 with multiple sclerosis. CDR3s include the opening cysteine and the closing phenylalanine or tryptophan. The D gene is left open where the match is weak. Rows give clone size only sometimes, using once, few, many, or a class for an expanded clone.

abundance: few; j_gene: TRBJ2-7; d_gene: NA; v_gene: TRBV7-9; CDR3aa: CASSTQTGPSYEQYF; CDR3nt: TGTGCCAGCAGCACACAGACAGGCCCGTCCTACGAGCAGTACTTC
abundance: NA; j_gene: TRBJ1-2; d_gene: NA; v_gene: TRBV7-8; CDR3aa: CASSFSGENGYTF; CDR3nt: TGTGCCAGCAGCTTTAGCGGGGAGAATGGCTACACCTTC
abundance: NA; j_gene: TRBJ2-3; d_gene: TRBD1; v_gene: TRBV20-1; CDR3aa: CSAREWDRESTDTQYF; CDR3nt: TGCAGTGCTAGAGAGTGGGACAGGGAAAGCACAGATACGCAGTATTTT
abundance: NA; j_gene: TRBJ1-2; d_gene: TRBD1; v_gene: TRBV5-6; CDR3aa: CASSLLDRGTYGYTF; CDR3nt: TGTGCCAGCAGCTTGCTGGACAGGGGGACCTATGGCTACACCTTC
abundance: NA; j_gene: TRBJ2-7; d_gene: TRBD1; v_gene: TRBV10-3; CDR3aa: CASWTGSAYEQYF; CDR3nt: TGTGCCAGCTGGACAGGTTCAGCCTACGAGCAGTACTTC
abundance: NA; j_gene: TRBJ1-1; d_gene: NA; v_gene: TRBV11-2; CDR3aa: CASSWDPRDNEAFF; CDR3nt: TGTGCCAGCAGCTGGGACCCTCGGGACAACGAAGCTTTCTTT
abundance: once; j_gene: TRBJ1-5; d_gene: TRBD1; v_gene: TRBV20-1; CDR3aa: CSAPGTGASNQPQHF; CDR3nt: TGCAGTGCTCCCGGGACAGGAGCCAGCAATCAGCCCCAGCATTTT
abundance: NA; j_gene: TRBJ1-1; d_gene: NA; v_gene: TRBV15; CDR3aa: CATSSDTNTEAFF; CDR3nt: TGTGCCACCAGCAGTGACACGAACACTGAAGCTTTCTTT
abundance: NA; j_gene: TRBJ1-6; d_gene: TRBD1; v_gene: TRBV27; CDR3aa: CASSFRQGRLQALHF; CDR3nt: TGTGCCAGCAGTTTCAGACAGGGTCGACTTCAGGCCCTCCACTTT
abundance: NA; j_gene: TRBJ1-2; d_gene: NA; v_gene: TRBV20-1; CDR3aa: CSATITLGYGYTF; CDR3nt: TGCAGTGCTACGATAACATTAGGGTATGGCTACACCTTC
abundance: NA; j_gene: TRBJ1-1; d_gene: NA; v_gene: TRBV29-1; CDR3aa: CSVDTLETTEAFF; CDR3nt: TGCAGCGTCGACACACTGGAAACCACTGAAGCTTTCTTT
abundance: NA; j_gene: TRBJ1-2; d_gene: NA; v_gene: TRBV7-2; CDR3aa: CASSPTAVNYGYTF; CDR3nt: TGTGCCAGCAGCCCGACGGCCGTAAACTATGGCTACACCTTC
abundance: NA; j_gene: TRBJ2-7; d_gene: NA; v_gene: TRBV12-5; CDR3aa: CASGTQFTEQYF; CDR3nt: TGTGCTAGTGGTACACAGTTCACCGAGCAGTACTTC
abundance: NA; j_gene: TRBJ1-2; d_gene: NA; v_gene: TRBV5-1; CDR3aa: CASRLTTDSYGYTF; CDR3nt: TGCGCCAGCAGGCTAACGACAGATAGCTATGGCTACACCTTC
abundance: many; j_gene: TRBJ2-1; d_gene: TRBD2; v_gene: TRBV6-6; CDR3aa: CASSSGLAGEQFF; CDR3nt: TGTGCCAGCAGTTCAGGACTAGCCGGTGAGCAGTTCTTC
abundance: few; j_gene: TRBJ2-3; d_gene: TRBD1; v_gene: TRBV5-1; CDR3aa: CASSLGIVGTGDTQYF; CDR3nt: TGCGCCAGCAGCTTGGGTATAGTCGGGACAGGAGATACGCAGTATTTT
abundance: few; j_gene: TRBJ2-7; d_gene: NA; v_gene: TRBV6-2/TRBV6-3; CDR3aa: CASSYPNAYEQYF; CDR3nt: TGTGCCAGCAGTTACCCAAACGCCTACGAGCAGTACTTC
abundance: NA; j_gene: TRBJ1-2; d_gene: NA; v_gene: TRBV12-3/TRBV12-4; CDR3aa: CASSDPLYGYTF; CDR3nt: TGTGCCAGCAGTGACCCCCTTTATGGCTACACCTTC
abundance: few; j_gene: TRBJ2-7; d_gene: TRBD1; v_gene: TRBV25-1; CDR3aa: CASSGGDRDVHEQYF; CDR3nt: TGTGCCAGCAGCGGAGGGGACAGGGATGTGCACGAGCAGTACTTC
abundance: NA; j_gene: TRBJ1-1; d_gene: NA; v_gene: TRBV12-3/TRBV12-4; CDR3aa: CASSLSRGLEAFF; CDR3nt: TGTGCCAGCAGTTTATCAAGAGGGCTCGAAGCTTTCTTT
abundance: NA; j_gene: TRBJ2-7; d_gene: TRBD1; v_gene: TRBV6-1; CDR3aa: CASNPGQGATEQYF; CDR3nt: TGTGCCAGCAATCCGGGACAGGGGGCTACCGAGCAGTACTTC
abundance: NA; j_gene: TRBJ2-7; d_gene: TRBD1; v_gene: TRBV5-4; CDR3aa: CASSLGGVGNEQYF; CDR3nt: TGTGCCAGCAGCTTAGGGGGCGTAGGGAACGAGCAGTACTTC
abundance: few; j_gene: TRBJ1-1; d_gene: NA; v_gene: TRBV12-3/TRBV12-4; CDR3aa: CASRALNTEAFF; CDR3nt: TGTGCCAGCAGGGCCTTGAACACTGAAGCTTTCTTT
abundance: NA; j_gene: TRBJ2-5; d_gene: NA; v_gene: TRBV5-5; CDR3aa: CAGTGPTGTRGQYF; CDR3nt: TGTGCCGGCACTGGACCGACAGGAACAAGGGGCCAGTACTTC
abundance: few; j_gene: TRBJ2-7; d_gene: TRBD2; v_gene: TRBV7-2; CDR3aa: CASSLEASGNHEQYF; CDR3nt: TGTGCCAGCAGCTTAGAGGCTAGCGGGAACCACGAGCAGTACTTC
abundance: NA; j_gene: TRBJ2-5; d_gene: NA; v_gene: TRBV15; CDR3aa: CATSRAGSYQETQYF; CDR3nt: TGTGCCACCAGCAGAGCGGGGTCATACCAGGAGACCCAGTACTTC
abundance: few; j_gene: TRBJ2-1; d_gene: TRBD2; v_gene: TRBV10-3; CDR3aa: CAISGLAGEQFF; CDR3nt: TGTGCCATCAGTGGCCTAGCGGGTGAGCAGTTCTTC
abundance: few; j_gene: TRBJ2-3; d_gene: NA; v_gene: TRBV7-3; CDR3aa: CASSLDGQFTDTQYF; CDR3nt: TGTGCCAGCAGCTTAGACGGGCAGTTCACAGATACGCAGTATTTT
abundance: NA; j_gene: TRBJ2-3; d_gene: NA; v_gene: TRBV5-1; CDR3aa: CASSDKATDTQYF; CDR3nt: TGCGCCAGCAGCGATAAGGCCACAGATACGCAGTATTTT
abundance: few; j_gene: TRBJ2-3; d_gene: TRBD1; v_gene: TRBV4-1; CDR3aa: CASSQGLDGTDDTDTQYF; CDR3nt: TGCGCCAGCAGCCAAGGTTTGGACGGGACAGATGACACAGATACGCAGTATTTT